A selection of T cell receptor beta chains follows, all from one sample in a study of blood T cell repertoires in COVID-19. The data were produced by immunoSEQ multiplex PCR, yet TCRdb's version contains in-frame clones alone and is incomplete. The sample contains about 210,000 clones, about 86% of which appear only once. The specimen was PBMCs or T cells enriched from blood (not recorded which). All receptors derive from a woman aged 50 to 65 with acute COVID-19. The CDR3 runs from the conserved cysteine through the conserved F or W. D genes are given only for firm matches. Part of the rows lack a size; the others show once, few, many or a class for expanded clones.

V,D,J,size,DNA,CDR3
TRBV11-2,TRBD2,TRBJ2-7,few,TGTGCCAGCAGCCTTCAGCCGGGAGCGGGGGCAATCGGGCAGTACTTC,CASSLQPGAGAIGQYF
TRBV20-1,TRBD1,TRBJ2-2,.,TGCAGTGCTAGTGCCCAGGGGGCTGAAACCGGGGAGCTGTTTTTT,CSASAQGAETGELFF
TRBV18,TRBD1,TRBJ1-5,.,TGTGCCAGCTCACACGACAGGGTGAATCAGCCCCAGCATTTT,CASSHDRVNQPQHF
TRBV7-2,TRBD1,TRBJ2-7,.,TGTGCCAGCAGCTTAGCTGGACAGGGGTTCAGATACGAGCAGTACTTC,CASSLAGQGFRYEQYF
TRBV6-5,.,TRBJ1-3,.,TGTGCCAGCAGAGGCGACACGAGCTCTGGAAACACCATATATTTT,CASRGDTSSGNTIYF
TRBV12-3/TRBV12-4,.,TRBJ1-2,.,TGTGCCAGCACACCGGGTAGTTTCTATGGCTACACCTTC,CASTPGSFYGYTF
TRBV7-2,.,TRBJ1-5,.,TGTGCCAGCAGCCCCCAACAGGGATCCAGTCAGCCCCAGCATTTT,CASSPQQGSSQPQHF
TRBV13,.,TRBJ2-6,.,TGTGCCAGCAGCTTGATGAGCTCTGGGGCCAACGTCCTGACTTTC,CASSLMSSGANVLTF
TRBV6-2/TRBV6-3,TRBD2,TRBJ2-1,.,TGTGCCAGCAGTTCCCTCGGACTAGCGGGTTACAATGAGCAGTTCTTC,CASSSLGLAGYNEQFF
TRBV19,.,TRBJ2-5,.,TGTGCCAGTAGAGCGACTGGGCAAGAGACCCAGTACTTC,CASRATGQETQYF
TRBV12-3/TRBV12-4,TRBD2,TRBJ2-1,.,TGTGCCAGCAGTTCGGGGGGGCTGGAGCAGTTCTTC,CASSSGGLEQFF
TRBV5-4,.,TRBJ2-1,.,TGTGCCAGCAGCGAGGGAGTCGATGAGCAGTTCTTC,CASSEGVDEQFF
TRBV6-2/TRBV6-3,TRBD1,TRBJ2-1,.,TGTGCCAGCAGTTGGGACAGGGGTACCTACAATGAGCAGTTCTTC,CASSWDRGTYNEQFF
TRBV5-6,.,TRBJ2-2,.,TGTGCCAGCAGCACCCGGTCCAGGAAAAACACCGGGGAGCTGTTTTTT,CASSTRSRKNTGELFF
TRBV28,TRBD2,TRBJ2-1,.,TGTGCCAGCAGTTTAGCGGGAGGGCCCAGGAATGAGCAGTTCTTC,CASSLAGGPRNEQFF
TRBV3-1/TRBV3-2,.,TRBJ1-2,few,TGTGCCAGCAGCCAAGAGATTTCCGGCCAGGTTGGCTACACCTTC,CASSQEISGQVGYTF
TRBV18,.,TRBJ1-2,.,TGTGCCAGCTCACTCGAATCAGTCCTCTATGGCTACACCTTC,CASSLESVLYGYTF
TRBV7-8,.,TRBJ2-1,.,TGTGCCAGCAGCCTGGCGGGCTCCTACAATGAGCAGTTCTTC,CASSLAGSYNEQFF
TRBV6-2/TRBV6-3,TRBD2,TRBJ2-2,.,TGTGCCAGCAGCGATTCCTTTGACCTAGCGGGAGGGCCATGGACCGGGGAGCTGTTTTTT,CASSDSFDLAGGPWTGELFF
TRBV9,.,TRBJ1-2,once,TGTGCCAGCAGCGGAGGCAGTGCCGGTGGCTACACCTTC,CASSGGSAGGYTF
TRBV14,.,TRBJ2-7,.,TGTGCCAGCAGCCCTGTGACAGTGGGGGAGCAGTACTTC,CASSPVTVGEQYF
TRBV9,.,TRBJ1-1,few,TGTGCCAGCAGCGTAGATCAGGGGAACACTGAAGCTTTCTTT,CASSVDQGNTEAFF
TRBV5-1,TRBD1,TRBJ1-1,few,TGCGCCAGCAGTCCAGGACAGGGGGGGACTGAAGCTTTCTTT,CASSPGQGGTEAFF
TRBV5-4,.,TRBJ2-1,.,TGTGCCAGCAGCCCGCAGGGGGGTTTTTCCAATGAGCAGTTCTTC,CASSPQGGFSNEQFF
TRBV18,TRBD2,TRBJ2-1,.,TGTGCCAGCTCACCACCGTTGGCGGGAGGCCACAATGAGCAGTTCTTC,CASSPPLAGGHNEQFF
TRBV7-2,.,TRBJ2-1,.,TGTGCCAGCAGCTCCTCCTTACTAGCAGGACGGGTTGGCGAGCAGTTCTTC,CASSSSLLAGRVGEQFF
TRBV12-3/TRBV12-4,.,TRBJ2-5,few,TGTGCCAGCAGTGCCCCCGGGGAGACCCAGTACTTC,CASSAPGETQYF
TRBV28,.,TRBJ1-1,.,TGTGCCAGCAGTTCACAGGGCCTCGGCACTGAAGCTTTCTTT,CASSSQGLGTEAFF
TRBV11-1,.,TRBJ2-5,.,TGTGCCAGCAGCTTAGGGCCAGGTAGAGTCCAAGAGACCCAGTACTTC,CASSLGPGRVQETQYF
TRBV7-9,.,TRBJ2-4,.,TGTGCCAGCAGCTCACCGGGAAATATAGAAAACATTCAGTACTTC,CASSSPGNIENIQYF
TRBV5-1,TRBD1,TRBJ1-1,few,TGCGCCAGCAGCTTAACAGGGGGCTCTGAAGCTTTCTTT,CASSLTGGSEAFF
TRBV2,.,TRBJ2-5,.,TGTGCCAGCAGTGGGCAACTCACAGGGTCGGCGACCCAGTACTTC,CASSGQLTGSATQYF
TRBV28,.,TRBJ2-5,.,TGTGCCAGCAGTTTAATGGCAGCGGGCTTTATTCCCCAGTACTTC,CASSLMAAGFIPQYF
TRBV14,.,TRBJ1-1,.,TGTGCCAGCAGCCAAGATCTAGGCGGGGTTTCTGAAGCTTTCTTT,CASSQDLGGVSEAFF
TRBV7-2,TRBD1,TRBJ1-2,.,TGTGCCAGCAGCTCCGGACAGGGCACTGGCTACACCTTC,CASSSGQGTGYTF
TRBV7-8,.,TRBJ1-5,.,TGTGCCAGCAGACTTACAGGGTATAGCAATCAGCCCCAGCATTTT,CASRLTGYSNQPQHF
TRBV28,.,TRBJ1-5,.,TGTGCCAGCAGTTTGGTGGAGGGACAGCCCCAGCATTTT,CASSLVEGQPQHF
TRBV6-5,.,TRBJ2-3,.,TGTGCCAGTCAGGAGGGGGCGGCTAGCACAGATACGCAGTATTTT,CASQEGAASTDTQYF
TRBV11-3,TRBD1,TRBJ2-5,.,TGTGCCAGCAGCAAACAGGGGGCGACGGAGACCCAGTACTTC,CASSKQGATETQYF
TRBV6-5,.,TRBJ1-3,.,TGTGCCAGCAGTTCGCGGACTCCCGGAAACACCATATATTTT,CASSSRTPGNTIYF
TRBV6-2/TRBV6-3,.,TRBJ1-2,.,TGTGCCAGCAGGTACCAGCTCGGGAGGACAGAAGACTATGGCTACACCTTC,CASRYQLGRTEDYGYTF
TRBV28,TRBD1,TRBJ1-2,.,TGTGCCAGCAGTAGCGCGGGACAGGAGAGGAATGGCTACACCTTC,CASSSAGQERNGYTF
TRBV7-2,.,TRBJ1-1,.,TGTGCCAGCAGCGTTACGTCTAAGGGAGGCACTGAAGCTTTCTTT,CASSVTSKGGTEAFF
TRBV29-1,TRBD1,TRBJ1-5,.,TGCAGCGCCAGGGGACAGGGGAATCAGCCCCAGCATTTT,CSARGQGNQPQHF
TRBV4-1,.,TRBJ1-1,.,TGCGCCAGCCGTGTGGAGATCTACACTGAAGCTTTCTTT,CASRVEIYTEAFF
TRBV12-3/TRBV12-4,.,TRBJ1-2,.,TGTGCCAGCACCTCGGCGGATGGAGGCTACACCTTC,CASTSADGGYTF
TRBV10-3,.,TRBJ1-1,.,TGTGCCATCAGTCCAGGGCTGACTGAAGCTTTCTTT,CAISPGLTEAFF
TRBV11-3,TRBD1,TRBJ1-1,.,TGTGCCAGCAGCCGAACAGGGGGCAGGGGCACTGAAGCTTTCTTT,CASSRTGGRGTEAFF
TRBV28,.,TRBJ1-2,once,TGTGCCAGCAGTCCACGACCGGGAGGCTACACCTTC,CASSPRPGGYTF
TRBV2,.,TRBJ2-2,.,TGTGCCAGCAGTGTGAGTACTCACACCGGGGAGCTGTTTTTT,CASSVSTHTGELFF
TRBV5-6,.,TRBJ2-1,.,TGTGCCAGCAGCTTCATTAGGGGCTACAATGAGCAGTTCTTC,CASSFIRGYNEQFF
TRBV7-2,.,TRBJ2-3,.,TGTGCCAGCACCCCAAGGTGGGGGGGCCTCTCAGATACGCAGTATTTT,CASTPRWGGLSDTQYF
TRBV4-3,TRBD2,TRBJ2-1,once,TGCGCCAGCAGCCAAGTTCTCCGGGTTGGACTAGCGGGCAACAATGAGCAGTTCTTC,CASSQVLRVGLAGNNEQFF
TRBV2,.,TRBJ2-7,.,TGTGCCAGCAGTGATGGGGCAGGCGAATACGAGCAGTACTTC,CASSDGAGEYEQYF
TRBV4-3,TRBD2,TRBJ2-7,.,TGCGCCAGCAGCCAAGATCGGACTAGCGGGACATACGAGCAGTACTTC,CASSQDRTSGTYEQYF
TRBV5-4,TRBD1,TRBJ1-1,.,TGTGCCAGCAGCTGGACAGGGGGTACTGAAGCTTTCTTT,CASSWTGGTEAFF
TRBV7-8,.,TRBJ2-1,.,TGTGCCAGCAGCTCAAGGGCGCCAGGGTTATTGAGCTCCTACAATGAGCAGTTCTTC,CASSSRAPGLLSSYNEQFF
TRBV19,TRBD1,TRBJ1-5,.,TGTGCCAGTAGTGCCAGGGGGCGAGGACGGGGGGATCAGCCCCAGCATTTT,CASSARGRGRGDQPQHF
TRBV10-3,TRBD1,TRBJ1-5,.,TGTGCCATCAGCGGGACAGGGGGCGCGGGTCAGCCCCAGCATTTT,CAISGTGGAGQPQHF
TRBV5-4,.,TRBJ2-7,.,TGTGCCAGCAGCTTCCCACAGGGACATTTCCCCTACGAGCAGTACTTC,CASSFPQGHFPYEQYF